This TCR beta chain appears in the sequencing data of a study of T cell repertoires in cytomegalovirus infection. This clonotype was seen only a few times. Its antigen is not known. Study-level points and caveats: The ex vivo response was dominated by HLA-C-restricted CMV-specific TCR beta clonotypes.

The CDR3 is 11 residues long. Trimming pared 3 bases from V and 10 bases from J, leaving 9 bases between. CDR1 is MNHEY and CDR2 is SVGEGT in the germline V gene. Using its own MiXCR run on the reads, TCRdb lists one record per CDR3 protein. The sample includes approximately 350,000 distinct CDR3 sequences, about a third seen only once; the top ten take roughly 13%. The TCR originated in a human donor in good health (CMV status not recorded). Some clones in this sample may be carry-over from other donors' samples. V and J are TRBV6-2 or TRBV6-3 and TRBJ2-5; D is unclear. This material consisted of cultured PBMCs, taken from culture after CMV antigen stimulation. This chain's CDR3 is CASSYSGNQYF. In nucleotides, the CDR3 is TGTGCCAGCAGTTATTCAGGAAACCAGTACTTC.